The sequence of this T cell receptor (beta chain) was determined in a study of cytomegalovirus exposure and HLA in healthy donors. General study results and limits: Being productive about 87% or about 30% of the time was typical of most TCR beta V segments in an earlier analysis. A later analysis reportedly found that, within productive TCRs, an Asian-associated ancestry cluster had fewer N-insertions than the mean observed across the approximately 660 donors.

The CDR3 is 11 amino acids. V lost 6 bases to trimming and J lost 5 bases, with 10 bases between them. CDR1 is DFQATT, CDR2 SNEGSKA, per germline (reference sequence). A remark on this clone: What it binds is unknown.

Use of 60 Vbeta and 13 Jbeta primers characterized the PCR. Per the original methods: Tens of millions of unique TCR beta chains, some 11 million shared, were counted in a later analysis. The repertoire was sequenced with immunoSEQ multiplex PCR; TCRdb's copy has only in-frame clones and lacks some. D and trimming were read from the DNA, whereas the V and J calls and clone size are those reported in that table. This sample has about 160,000 clones; 81% occur once, and the top ten carry around 1.9%. This TCR was sampled from a woman aged 18-30 years in good health and CMV-seronegative. The sample consisted of PBMCs. The V gene is TRBV20-1, the J gene TRBJ1-1; D gene unclear. CDR3 nucleotides: TGCAGTGCCAGGATAAGGACTGAAGCTTTCTTT. It encodes CSARIRTEAFF.